This section outlines one TCR beta chain sequence together with its context. Its antigen is undetermined. This entry belongs to a study of shared clonotypes between healthy human individuals. Findings and limits, study-wide: Relative to clonotypes present in all four donors, those not shared had lower generation probabilities. Sampling included only blood; tissue repertoires likely differ. With a handful of donors compared, about 5% of naive CD4 clonotypes were shared.

The protocol was immunoSEQ multiplex PCR, while the TCRdb copy is restricted to in-frame clones and leaves out a portion. The sample includes approximately 650,000 clones, about 95% of them seen just once. V dropped 4 bases and J dropped 3 bases, with 16 bases sitting between them. Germline CDR1 and CDR2: SEHNR and FQNEAQ (reference sequence). This CDR3 is built from 16 residues. Naivety among CD8 cells was defined by CD45RO negativity and positive CCR7 selection, thereby excluding terminally differentiated effector memory CD45RA+ cells. The TCR originated in a woman in her 30s in good health. Sequenced material: naive CD8+ T cells sorted from blood. J is TRBJ2-1 and V is TRBV7-9; the D gene is possibly TRBD2 (5 bases). The CDR3 DNA sequence: TGTGCCAGCAGCTCCTCGGACTCCGTCAGCTACAATGAGCAGTTCTTC. Amino acid sequence: CASSSSDSVSYNEQFF.